Included here is one T cell receptor beta chain sequence, with context. Its antigen remains unidentified. This entry belongs to a study of T cell repertoires in cytomegalovirus infection. About the research overall: Researchers turned to recently identified HLA-C-restricted CMV epitopes as well as well-studied HLA-B-restricted ones. Matching HLA type and CMV infection were both indicated by public TCR beta signatures.

A single record per CDR3 protein comes from TCRdb applying MiXCR to the reads. Of about 110,000 distinct CDR3 sequences listed, over 25% are singletons. Study-level findings and limits: HLA-C-restricted CMV clonotypes gave the most frequent clonotype in two of eight donors. Cumulative frequency of public TCR beta families picked out carriers of CMV plus the relevant HLA.

The CDR3 has 17 residues. V lost 3 bases to trimming and J lost 4 bases, with 20 bases between them. Germline V gene sequence: CDR1 SGHAT, CDR2 FQNNGV. The origin of this receptor is a human donor in good health (CMV status not recorded). Some clones in this sample may be carry-over from other donors' samples. The specimen was CD8+ T cells from cultured PBMCs, collected from culture after CMV antigen stimulation. The chain carries TRBV11-2 and TRBJ2-3, with a tentative D call TRBD2 (5 bases). CDR3 residues: CASSLVAGPFWADTQYF. In DNA form, the CDR3 reads TGTGCCAGCAGCTTGGTGGCGGGCCCCTTCTGGGCAGATACGCAGTATTTT.